Below are 30 T cell receptor beta chains sequenced from a single sample in a study of blood T cell repertoires in COVID-19. This table comes from immunoSEQ multiplex PCR, and its TCRdb copy is limited to in-frame clones, with some not included. The sample yields approximately 70,000 clones, more than 75% seen once. Specimen: peripheral blood. The origin of the receptors is a woman aged 65 to 85 with acute or convalescent COVID-19.

This clone was seen a handful of times. The chain uses TRBV5-6 and TRBJ1-1, with TRBD1 identical over 10 bases. J was trimmed by 4 bases and V by 2 bases; bases with no gene match: 17. Per the germline V gene, CDR1 is SGHDT and CDR2 is YYEEEE. The CDR3 extends over 19 amino acids. The CDR3 loop is CASSFQTPGQGFSSTEAFF. CDR3 sequence (DNA): TGTGCCAGCAGCTTTCAAACCCCGGGACAGGGGTTTTCTTCCACTGAAGCTTTCTTT.

The CDR3 sequence is CASSPRLAGVIEQYF. CDR3 coding DNA: TGTGCCAGCTCACCACGGCTAGCGGGAGTGATCGAGCAGTACTTC. The chain employs TRBV18 and TRBJ2-7; 10 bases line up with TRBD2. Trimming took 1 base from V and 6 from J; bases not matched to a gene: 6. Germline V lookup: CDR1 KGHSH, CDR2 LQKENI. This CDR3 has 15 amino acids.

This chain uses TRBV6-8 with TRBJ1-6, with TRBD1 identical over 9 bases. In germline, CDR1 is MNHGY, CDR2 SAAAGT. With V trimmed by 2 bases and J by 7 bases, 6 bases remained unmatched. This CDR3 has 16 residues. This chain's CDR3 is CASSYRTGDVNSPLHF. CDR3 sequence (DNA): TGTGCCAGCAGTTACCGGACAGGGGACGTGAATTCACCCCTCCACTTT.

The chain is built from TRBV27 and TRBJ2-5; D is possibly TRBD1 (5 bases). This CDR3 contains 13 residues. CDR1 and CDR2 (germline): MNHEY, SMNVEV (reference sequence). Trimming shortened V by 2 bases and J by 7 bases, and 11 bases separated the two germline ends. The CDR3 loop is CASSLGAGRTQYF. Here the CDR3 DNA reads TGTGCCAGCAGTTTAGGAGCAGGGCGGACCCAGTACTTC.

This chain uses TRBV2 with TRBJ2-7; the D gene is possibly TRBD1 (6 bases). CDR3 length: 14 residues. V lost 8 bases to trimming and J lost 3 bases, with 17 bases between them. The V gene's germline CDR1 is SNHLY and CDR2 FYNNEI. This chain's CDR3 is CASETGRGNYEQYF. The CDR3 nucleotides read TGTGCCAGCGAGACAGGCCGAGGGAACTACGAGCAGTACTTC.

V usage is TRBV11-2 and J usage is TRBJ2-1, with D possibly matching TRBD1 (5 bases). V gave up 6 bases and J gave up 6 bases, with 12 bases separating them. The CDR3 has 13 residues. In germline, CDR1 is SGHAT, CDR2 FQNNGV. The CDR3 reads CASRSGLSNEQFF. The CDR3 nucleotides read TGTGCCAGCAGATCAGGGTTATCCAATGAGCAGTTCTTC. Supplemented by reference TRBV11-2 and TRBJ2-1, the full variable domain reads EAGVAQSPRYKIIEKRQSVAFWCNPISGHATLYWYQQILGQGPKLLIQFQNNGVVDDSQLPKDRFSAERLKGVDSTLKIQPAKLEDSAVYLCASRSGLSNEQFFGPGTRLTVL.

The chain joins TRBV5-4 to TRBJ1-1, with 8 bases identical to TRBD1. The V gene end was trimmed by 0 bases and the J gene end by 5 bases; junction bases not matched to a gene: 6. There are 15 residues in the CDR3. Germline loops: CDR1 SGHNT, CDR2 YYREEE (reference sequence). CDR3 DNA: TGTGCCAGCAGCTTGGACCGGGACAGGTCGACTGAAGCTTTCTTT. Protein: CASSLDRDRSTEAFF.

The chain has TRBV6-6 and TRBJ1-1; a possible D gene is TRBD1 (6 bases). Trimming took 7 bases from V and 1 from J, leaving 16 bases between them. Germline lookup yields CDR1 MNHNY and CDR2 SVGAGI (reference sequence). This CDR3 contains 15 residues. The CDR3, as DNA: TGTGCCAGCATTCTTAGCGACAGGCCGAACACTGAAGCTTTCTTT. Protein sequence: CASILSDRPNTEAFF.

About this clone: Other DNA sequences in the same sample also yield this CDR3. The chain uses TRBV29-1 and TRBJ1-1, with a weak D call TRBD1 (6 bases). The CDR3 contains 11 residues. CDR1 and CDR2 from the germline V gene are SQVTM and ANQGSEA. V lost 7 bases and J 11 bases, leaving 17 bases between the germline ends. CDR3 protein: CSAKEGEGAFF. CDR3 bases: TGCAGCGCAAAGGAGGGGGAGGGCGCTTTCTTT.

The chain links TRBV2 to TRBJ1-6; D is unclear. Trimming removed 3 bases from V and 0 bases from J, with 9 bases in between. The CDR3 sequence is 16 residues long. Germline-derived CDR1 and CDR2 are SNHLY and FYNNEI. The DNA for the CDR3 is TGTGCCAGCAGTGACCGAGAATTCTCCTATAATTCACCCCTCCACTTT. It specifies CASSDREFSYNSPLHF.

This chain uses TRBV21-1 with TRBJ2-7; the D call in the table, TRBD1, was not verified against the DNA. TRBV21-1 is flagged as a pseudogene. This CDR3 has 13 residues. In nucleotides, the CDR3 is TGTGCCAGACCTCTCCGGGACAACTACGAGCAGTACTTC. This codes for CARPLRDNYEQYF.

A remark on this clone: At one end the junction does not follow the germline gene, possibly because of a read error. The gene calls are TRBV6-5 and TRBJ1-2; D is perhaps TRBD1 (6 bases). Germline V lookup: CDR1 MNHEY, CDR2 SVGAGI. The CDR3 contains 13 residues. The CDR3 DNA sequence: TGTGCCAGCAGCACTCCCGGGGGGCAGGAGAGTCTCTTC. It codes for CASSTPGGQESLF.

The V gene is TRBV28, the J gene TRBJ1-4; tentative D call: TRBD1 (6 bases). Germline CDR1 MDHEN, CDR2 SYDVKM. There are 15 residues in the CDR3. V lost 4 bases to trimming and J lost 2 bases, with 11 bases between them. CDR3 nucleotides: TGTGCCAGCAGTTCACCAGGGGCGACTAATGAAAAACTGTTTTTT. The encoded protein is CASSSPGATNEKLFF.

The count of this clone is one. The chain links TRBV2 to TRBJ2-7; 10 nucleotides line up with TRBD1. Germline values: CDR1 SNHLY, CDR2 FYNNEI. The CDR3 totals 14 residues. With 5 bases clipped from V and 2 bases from J, the junction kept 3 bases outside the gene matches. CDR3 region: CASSPGQGAYEQYF. CDR3 coding DNA: TGTGCCAGCAGTCCAGGACAGGGGGCCTACGAGCAGTACTTC.

In its sample, this clone was seen once. This chain uses TRBV5-1 with TRBJ1-4; D unresolved. V was clipped by 1 base and J by 5 bases, with 12 bases between them. CDR1 and CDR2 (germline): SGHRS, YFSETQ. The CDR3 sequence is 15 residues long. The CDR3 loop reads CASSLQVGENEKLFF. DNA of the CDR3: TGCGCCAGCAGCTTGCAAGTCGGAGAGAATGAAAAACTGTTTTTT.

This clone was counted a single time. V usage is TRBV7-2 and J usage is TRBJ1-3, with 9 bases identical to TRBD1. Germline trimming cut 4 bases from V and 0 bases from J; bases unmatched to any gene: 1. The V gene's germline CDR1 is SGHTA and CDR2 FQGNSA. This CDR3 contains 15 residues. CDR3 region: CASSSTGGSGNTIYF. The DNA for the CDR3 is TGTGCCAGCAGCTCGACAGGGGGCTCTGGAAACACCATATATTTT.

This rearrangement joins TRBV5-1 to TRBJ2-5; TRBD2 agrees at 7 bases. The V gene end was trimmed by 0 bases and the J gene end by 3 bases; junction bases not matched to a gene: 5. Germline CDR1 reads SGHRS; CDR2 reads YFSETQ. This CDR3 comprises 15 residues. The CDR3 DNA sequence: TGCGCCAGCAGCTTGGGTCCGCTAGCGGAAGAGACCCAGTACTTC. It is translated as CASSLGPLAEETQYF.

CDR3 DNA sequence: TGTGCCAGCCGTGGACAGCTCACCGGGGAGCTGTTTTTT. This translates into CASRGQLTGELFF. J is TRBJ2-2 and V is TRBV11-2; TRBD1 is a possible D gene (6 bases). The CDR3 sequence is 13 residues long. The V gene lost 8 bases and the J gene lost 4 bases, with 11 bases spanning the gap. The germline V gene has CDR1 SGHAT and CDR2 FQNNGV.

V usage is TRBV9 and J usage is TRBJ1-2; unclear D gene. From germline, CDR1 is SGDLS and CDR2 YYNGEE. This CDR3 region has 17 residues. With 1 base removed from V and 5 bases from J, the gap between germline ends came to 21 bases. The DNA for the CDR3 is TGTGCCAGCAGCGTATCCGGTAATCCGGGAATCGGTTATGGCTACACCTTC. Protein product: CASSVSGNPGIGYGYTF. Full variable domain (remainder filled in from reference TRBV9 and TRBJ1-2): DSGVTQTPKHLITATGQRVTLRCSPRSGDLSVYWYQQSLDQGLQFLIQYYNGEERAKGNILERFSAQQFPDLHSELNLSSLELGDSALYFCASSVSGNPGIGYGYTFGSGTRLTVV.

V and J are TRBV5-4 and TRBJ2-4; D is undetermined. V was cut by 2 bases and J by 9 bases, with 9 bases left in between. The CDR3 is 12 residues long. CDR1 is SGHNT, CDR2 YYREEE, per germline (reference sequence). CDR3: CASSLIDGIQYF. In nucleotides, the CDR3 is TGTGCCAGCAGCTTAATAGATGGCATTCAGTACTTC. The full variable domain, rest sourced from reference TRBV5-4 and TRBJ2-4, is ETGVTQSPTHLIKTRGQQVTLRCSSQSGHNTVSWYQQALGQGPQFIFQYYREEENGRGNFPPRFSGLQFPNYSSELNVNALELDDSALYLCASSLIDGIQYFGAGTRLSVL.

This clone was detected once. V is TRBV10-3 and J is TRBJ2-2; D is possibly TRBD1 (6 bases). V lost 10 bases, J lost 4 bases, and 13 bases lay in between. Germline V gene lookup returns CDR1 ENHRY and CDR2 SYGVKD. The CDR3 contains 13 residues. CDR3 loop: CATIAQGTGELFF. As DNA, the CDR3 is TGTGCCACTATCGCACAGGGCACCGGGGAGCTGTTTTTT.

The gene calls are TRBV28 and TRBJ1-6; 10 positions agree with TRBD1. This CDR3 has 17 residues. Germline V gene data show CDR1 as MDHEN and CDR2 as SYDVKM. With 6 bases clipped from V and 2 bases from J, the junction kept 7 bases outside the gene matches. The CDR3 loop reads CASREPGQGTYNSPLHF. The CDR3 DNA sequence: TGTGCCAGCAGGGAACCGGGACAGGGGACCTATAATTCACCCCTCCACTTT.

The chain links TRBV11-3 to TRBJ2-2; 8 positions agree with TRBD1. The CDR3 consists of 14 residues. CDR1 is SGHNT, CDR2 YENEEA, per germline. V gave up 5 bases and J gave up 5 bases; unmatched junction bases: 4. In nucleotides, the CDR3 is TGTGCCAGCAGCGCCCAGGGGGCAACCGGGGAGCTGTTTTTT. Its translation: CASSAQGATGELFF.

This clone was seen a handful of times. The chain combines TRBV19 with TRBJ1-2, with D possibly being TRBD1 (6 bases). The V gene lost 5 bases and the J gene lost 8 bases, with 18 bases spanning the gap. The germline V gene encodes CDR1 LNHDA and CDR2 SQIVND (reference sequence). The CDR3 runs to 14 residues. The CDR3 here is CASSHRSDSQGYTF. Here the CDR3 DNA reads TGTGCCAGTAGTCACCGATCGGACAGTCAAGGCTACACCTTC.

The chain recombines TRBV7-9 with TRBJ1-5; 10 bases agree with TRBD1. The CDR3 consists of 19 residues. The V segment lost 5 bases and the J segment 2 bases; nucleotides outside the gene matches: 15. Germline V gene sequence: CDR1 SEHNR, CDR2 FQNEAQ (reference sequence). The CDR3: CASSRARGQGIHGNQPQHF. In nucleotides, the CDR3 is TGTGCCAGCAGCCGAGCTCGGGGACAGGGGATACATGGCAATCAGCCCCAGCATTTT.

V gene TRBV19 combines with J gene TRBJ2-1, with 11 nucleotides matching TRBD2. The V segment lost 7 bases and the J segment 2 bases; nucleotides outside the gene matches: 16. CDR3 length equals 19 residues. CDR1 LNHDA and CDR2 SQIVND come from the germline V gene (reference sequence). CDR3 protein: CASKRLAGYPFGPYNEQFF. For the CDR3, the DNA is TGTGCCAGTAAACGACTAGCGGGATATCCGTTTGGACCCTACAATGAGCAGTTCTTC.

This chain links TRBV20-1 with TRBJ1-1; TRBD1 aligns across 8 bases. V lost 3 bases, J lost 3 bases, and 12 bases stayed unmatched. The CDR3 has 16 amino acids. CDR1 and CDR2 (germline): DFQATT, SNEGSKA (reference sequence). In DNA form, the CDR3 reads TGCAGTGCTAGTTCGGCAGGGGGCCCCGTGGACACTGAAGCTTTCTTT. Translating it yields CSASSAGGPVDTEAFF.

V gene TRBV3-1 (or the pseudogene TRBV3-2) combines with J gene TRBJ2-4, with unresolved D. Between the trimmed V and J ends, which lost 1 base and 9 bases, there was a span of 7 bases. CDR3 length equals 12 residues. Germline lookup yields CDR1 LGHDT and CDR2 YNNKEL (reference sequence). CDR3 sequence: CASSQGTGIQYF. Written as DNA, the CDR3 is TGTGCCAGCAGCCAAGGAACGGGCATTCAGTACTTC.

This clone was counted a few times. V gene TRBV3-1 (or the pseudogene TRBV3-2) combines with J gene TRBJ1-2, with 7 nucleotides matching TRBD1. This CDR3 has 17 amino acids. V gave up 4 bases and J gave up 3 bases; unmatched junction bases: 14. Germline V gene lookup returns CDR1 LGHDT and CDR2 YNNKEL (reference sequence). The CDR3 is CASSPRQGGELYYGYTF. CDR3 in DNA: TGTGCCAGCAGCCCCCGACAGGGCGGTGAACTATACTATGGCTACACCTTC.

V is TRBV30 and J is TRBJ2-2; 9 bases are shared with TRBD1. The CDR3 contains 16 residues. Per the germline V gene, CDR1 is GTSNPN and CDR2 is SVGIG (reference sequence). After removal of 1 base from V and 1 base from J, the junction contained 4 bases not matched to a gene. CDR3 coding DNA: TGTGCCTGGAGTGCAGGGACAGGGAGGAACACCGGGGAGCTGTTTTTT. Translation: CAWSAGTGRNTGELFF.